In this sample, the clone carrying this T cell receptor beta chain turned up a few times. The genes and germline here are from mouse. Read coverage stops 4 residues before the CDR3 terminus; the germline J gene supplies the remainder. Additional DNA sequences in this sample encode the identical CDR3. This sample stems from a study of CD8+ T cells in alopecia areata. The CDR3 totals 15 residues. Germline V gene sequence: CDR1 NSQYPW, CDR2 LRSPGD (reference sequence). V was pared by 4 bases and J by 1 base, with 3 bases of the junction left unmatched. Using CD4, CD8alpha, NKG2D, NKG2ACE and other markers, pooled cutaneous lymph node cells were sorted. It was cDNA, reverse transcribed from extracted RNA, that served as the sequencing template. Method: immunoSEQ multiplex PCR; TCRdb's copy keeps in-frame clones and lacks some. The record shows about 270,000 clones for this sample, with no singletons present.

This clonotype was obtained from a C3H/HeJ mouse with alopecia areata. For this strain, the MHC haplotype corresponds to H2-k. This chain links TRBV1 with TRBJ2-3; 9 bases are a match to TRBD1. The sequencing sample was made of CD4+ T cells sorted from a lymph node. CDR3 DNA (partial): TGCACCTGCAGTGGGACAGGGGCTGGTGCAGAA. Translation: CTCSGTGAGAE. From start to end, the CDR3 is CTCSGTGAGAETLYF.